This T cell receptor (beta chain) was profiled in a study of response to subunit inactivated influenza vaccine. General study results and limits: Researchers suggested that each seasonal influenza vaccination recruits few new T cells.

This clonotype was detected a few times. Its antigen is unknown. Germline V gene lookup returns CDR1 SQVTM and CDR2 ANQGSEA. This CDR3 spans 12 amino acids. Trimming left V 4 bases short and J 5 bases short, with 12 bases between. One entry per CDR3 protein, called by TCRdb with MiXCR from the RT-PCR reads. The sample carries about 700,000 distinct CDR3 sequences, around 15% recorded once. V and J are TRBV29-1 and TRBJ2-7; D call uncertain. The receptor's source is a man aged 50-60 years who received an inactivated influenza vaccine. The source material was PBMCs from blood, sampled less than 15 days before vaccination. The CDR3 sequence is CSVGWGPDEQYF. The CDR3 nucleotides are TGCAGCGTTGGTTGGGGTCCCGACGAGCAGTACTTC.